This TCR beta chain was sequenced in a study of T cells in pancreatic ductal adenocarcinoma. Surgery without prior neoadjuvant therapy was the treatment of the selected pancreatic ductal adenocarcinoma patients. Here immunoSEQ multiplex PCR was the method, and the copy in TCRdb shows in-frame clones only, minus some. This table has 15,000 to 20,000 clones, 85% to 90% appearing once. This CDR3 is 17 amino acids long. V lost 4 bases and J 4 bases, leaving 23 bases between the germline ends. Germline CDR1 reads SGHDT; CDR2 reads YYEEEE. The specimen sequenced was PBMCs. This receptor was taken from a human donor with pancreatic ductal adenocarcinoma. The gene calls are TRBV5-6 and TRBJ1-2; the D gene is possibly TRBD1 (5 bases). CDR3 in amino acids: CASSPGHGSGLIYGYTF. The CDR3 region has the DNA TGTGCCAGCAGCCCAGGACATGGGTCAGGGTTAATCTATGGCTACACCTTC.